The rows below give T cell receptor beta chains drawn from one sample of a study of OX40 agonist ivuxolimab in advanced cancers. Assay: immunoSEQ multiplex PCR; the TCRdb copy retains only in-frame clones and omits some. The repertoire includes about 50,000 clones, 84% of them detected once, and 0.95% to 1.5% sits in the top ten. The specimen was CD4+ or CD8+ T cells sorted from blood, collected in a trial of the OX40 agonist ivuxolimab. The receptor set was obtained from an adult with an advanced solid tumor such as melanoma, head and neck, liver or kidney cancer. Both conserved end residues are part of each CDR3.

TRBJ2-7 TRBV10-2 CASSGGAGTAGFREQYF
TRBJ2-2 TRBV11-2 CASSLGKFGGADGELFF
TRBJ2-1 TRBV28 CASSFSLNEQFF
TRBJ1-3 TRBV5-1 CASSSNGDRSAGNTIYF
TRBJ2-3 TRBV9 CASSPTILGTDTQYF
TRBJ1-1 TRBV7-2 CASSLTGGTEAFF
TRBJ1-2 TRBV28 CASSSFIRGQADYGYTF
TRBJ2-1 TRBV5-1 CASSLEAGEIGSYNEQFF
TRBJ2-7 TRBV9 CASGVDPGGGPLLPRQYF
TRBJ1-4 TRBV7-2 CASSPGRGTNEKLFF
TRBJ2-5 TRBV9 CASSPGVADQETQYF
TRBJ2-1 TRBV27 CASTPDRTSYNEQFF
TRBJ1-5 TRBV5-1 CASSLGAGGNQPQHF
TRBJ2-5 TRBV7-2 CASSPDSFGETQYF
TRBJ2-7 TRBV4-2 CASSQEEGPRNLGYEQYF
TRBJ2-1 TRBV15 CATSIAGGPKDEQFF
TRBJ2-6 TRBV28 CASSFSGYGANVLTF
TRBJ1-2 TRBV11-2 CASSSLRGDSSGYTF
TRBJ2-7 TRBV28 CASSLGQSYEQYF
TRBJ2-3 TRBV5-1 CASSREGGKTSSTDTQYF
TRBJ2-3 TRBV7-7 CASSLGQSTDTQYF
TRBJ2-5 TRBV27 CASSLSGQETQYF
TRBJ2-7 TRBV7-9 CASSLAGNYEQYF
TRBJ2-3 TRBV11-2 CASSLDTRGNTQYF
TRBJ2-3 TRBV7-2 CASSLNSGSGTDTQYF
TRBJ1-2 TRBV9 CASSAEGVVYGYTF
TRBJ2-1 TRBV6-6 CASSWTTEQFF
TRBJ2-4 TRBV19 CASSTRVLKNIQYF
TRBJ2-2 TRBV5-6 CASSSRTGINTGELFF
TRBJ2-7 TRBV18 CASSAGVYEQYF
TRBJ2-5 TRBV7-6 CASSHGVGMETQYF
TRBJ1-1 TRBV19 CASSQKLGALNTEAFF
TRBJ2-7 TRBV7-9 CASSLEWEPSYEQYF